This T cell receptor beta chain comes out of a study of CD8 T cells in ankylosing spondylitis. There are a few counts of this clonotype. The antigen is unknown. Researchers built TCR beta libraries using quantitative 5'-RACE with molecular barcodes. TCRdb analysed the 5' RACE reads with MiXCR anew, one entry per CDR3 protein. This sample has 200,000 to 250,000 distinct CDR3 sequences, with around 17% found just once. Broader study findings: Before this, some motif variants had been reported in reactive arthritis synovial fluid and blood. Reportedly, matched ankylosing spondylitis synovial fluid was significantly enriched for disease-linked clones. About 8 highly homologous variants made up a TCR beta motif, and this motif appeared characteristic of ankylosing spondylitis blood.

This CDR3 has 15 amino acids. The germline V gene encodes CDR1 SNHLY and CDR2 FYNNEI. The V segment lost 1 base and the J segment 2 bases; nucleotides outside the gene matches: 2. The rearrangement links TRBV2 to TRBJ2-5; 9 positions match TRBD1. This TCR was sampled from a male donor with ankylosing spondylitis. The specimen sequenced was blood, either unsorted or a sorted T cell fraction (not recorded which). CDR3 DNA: TGTGCCAGCAGTGAAGACAGGGGGCAACAAGAGACCCAGTACTTC. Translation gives CASSEDRGQQETQYF.